This T cell receptor beta chain is from a study of technical replicates of blood from a few donors. Repertoires were generated with immunoSEQ multiplex PCR, while TCRdb's copy carries only in-frame clones and drops some. The sample contains fewer than 100,000 clones, 75% to 95% of which appear only once. The CDR3 has 15 residues. Germline CDR1 MNHEY, CDR2 SMNVEV (reference sequence). With 6 bases clipped from V and 3 bases from J, the junction kept 7 bases outside the gene matches. The J gene is TRBJ1-2, the V gene TRBV27; 10 bases align to TRBD1. This receptor was obtained from a human donor in good health. Sample: T cells isolated from PBMCs. The CDR3 sequence: CASSYRQGADYGYTF. The CDR3 DNA sequence: TGTGCCAGCAGCTACAGACAGGGGGCCGACTATGGCTACACCTTC.